In this sample, the clone carrying this T cell receptor (beta chain) turned up a few times. Its target is unknown. Sequencing libraries for TCR beta were prepared with iRepertoire HTBI primers and Arm-PCR of CDR3 regions. TCRdb re-derived calls from the multiplex PCR reads in MiXCR, one entry per CDR3 protein. The table shows a few hundred thousand distinct CDR3 sequences, with over 15% occurring only once. This specimen comes from a study of regulatory T cells in long-lasting Graves disease. Study conclusions and caveats: Examination was confined to peripheral blood, excluding thyroid tissue.

The CDR3 spans 14 residues. Germline V gene sequence: CDR1 MNHEY, CDR2 SMNVEV (reference sequence). Trimming stripped 5 bases from V and 0 bases from J, with 10 bases between. The time point here: newly diagnosed GD, antithyroid drugs for less than 3 months. TCR sequences were obtained from RNA taken from PBMCs. These data were also filed under a second study, of T cells in Graves' hyperthyroidism and ophthalmopathy. As that study records: Clinical symptoms, serum thyroxine and TRAb, thyroid ultrasound and orbital computed tomography together formed the diagnostic basis. HTBI primers were used for first-round RT-PCR of the TCR CDR3.

V and J are TRBV27 and TRBJ1-2; D is unclear. This sample comprised peripheral blood mononuclear cells (PBMCs), obtained at new diagnosis, from a patient treated with antithyroid drugs. This TCR was sampled from a man aged 40-50 years with Graves disease. The CDR3 here is CASSASRSNYGYTF. The CDR3 bases are TGTGCCAGCAGTGCCAGCCGATCTAACTATGGCTACACCTTC.